This entry describes one TCR beta chain. This specimen belongs to a study of cytomegalovirus exposure and HLA in healthy donors. Study information: Some 85 million unique TCRs, all from HLA-typed donors, were included in an early release of the data.

The PCR was carried out with 60 Vbeta primers and 13 Jbeta primers. TCRdb's copy holds only in-frame clones and misses some; the assay was immunoSEQ multiplex PCR. The sample includes 150,000 to 200,000 clones, more than 70% of them seen just once. V trimming: 3 bases; J trimming: 6 bases; junction bases outside the gene matches: 4. The germline CDR1 and CDR2 sequences are LGHNA and YNFKEQ. The CDR3 is 15 amino acids. Those who donated were healthy bone marrow donors. This receptor was taken from a male donor in good health and CMV-seronegative. Sequencing was carried out using PBMCs. The chain is built from TRBV4-2 and TRBJ1-6; 8 positions match TRBD1. CDR3 residues: CASSHGQGPNSPLHF. In DNA form, the CDR3 reads TGTGCCAGCAGCCATGGACAGGGCCCTAATTCACCCCTCCACTTT.